These 13 T cell receptor beta chains were all obtained from the same sample, sequenced in a study of cytomegalovirus exposure and HLA in healthy donors. PCR used 60 Vbeta primers and 13 Jbeta primers. Clones were read by immunoSEQ multiplex PCR, and TCRdb kept only the in-frame ones, dropping some. The sample shows some 120,000 clones, approximately 80% of them seen only once. Sequencing used PBMCs. The receptor source for this set is a male donor in good health and CMV-seronegative.

CDR3 sequence (DNA): TGCAGCGTTTATAGGGGCACCGGGGAGCTGTTTTTT. Protein sequence: CSVYRGTGELFF. The rearrangement joins TRBV29-1 to TRBJ2-2, with D possibly matching TRBD1 (5 bases). Germline-derived CDR1 and CDR2 are SQVTM and ANQGSEA. The V and J ends lost 5 bases and 4 bases respectively, with 8 bases between them. CDR3 length: 12 amino acids.

The chain joins TRBV5-4 to TRBJ1-3; maybe TRBD1 (6 bases). Germline lookup yields CDR1 SGHNT and CDR2 YYREEE (reference sequence). This CDR3 is built from 17 residues. Trimming removed 1 base at V and 2 bases at J, with 16 bases between. CDR3: CASSLPKQGSTGNTIYF. The CDR3 DNA reads TGTGCCAGCAGCTTGCCCAAACAGGGCAGTACTGGAAACACCATATATTTT.

The rearrangement joins TRBV5-1 to TRBJ1-5, with D perhaps matching TRBD1 (6 bases). Trimming left V 0 bases short and J 4 bases short, with 14 bases between. The CDR3 spans 16 residues. Germline loops: CDR1 SGHRS, CDR2 YFSETQ. The CDR3 DNA is TGCGCCAGCAGCTTGGGGGGCAGGGGTAGGAATCAGCCCCAGCATTTT. Amino acids: CASSLGGRGRNQPQHF.

The rearrangement links TRBV7-9 to TRBJ2-7; 7 bases agree with TRBD1. The CDR3 is made up of 16 amino acids. Germline values: CDR1 SEHNR, CDR2 FQNEAQ (reference sequence). With V trimmed by 7 bases and J by 1 base, 13 bases remained unmatched. For the CDR3, the DNA is TGTGCCAGCACCCTCGGACCGGGACAGCTTTCCTACGAGCAGTACTTC. Residues: CASTLGPGQLSYEQYF.

This clone was seen only a few times. The chain couples TRBV5-1 to TRBJ1-5; TRBD1 matches 10 bases. Germline V CDR1 and CDR2: SGHRS, YFSETQ. V lost 4 bases to trimming and J lost 2 bases; unmatched junction nucleotides: 3. The CDR3 contains 15 residues. The CDR3 nucleotides are TGCGCCAGCAGCGCGGACAGGGGGGGCAATCAGCCCCAGCATTTT. It codes for CASSADRGGNQPQHF.

This rearrangement joins TRBV7-3 to TRBJ2-3, with TRBD2 as a possible D gene (7 bases). This CDR3 is built from 15 residues. Trimming removed 1 base at V and 4 bases at J, with 12 bases between. Germline CDR1 SGHTA, CDR2 FQGTGA. The CDR3 protein is CASSLRGGPPDTQYF. The CDR3 DNA follows: TGTGCCAGCAGCTTAAGGGGGGGCCCACCAGATACGCAGTATTTT.

This clone was counted between two and nine times. The rearrangement joins TRBV6-1 to TRBJ2-7; TRBD2 might be the D (6 bases). Trimming shortened V by 7 bases and J by 6 bases, and 19 bases separated the two germline ends. CDR1 MNHNS and CDR2 SASEGT come from the germline V gene. The CDR3 consists of 14 residues. The CDR3 DNA is TGTGCCAGCAAGGTCGACTTGACCGGGAGCGAGCAGTACTTC. The encoded protein is CASKVDLTGSEQYF.

The chain recombines TRBV6-4 with TRBJ2-1; 7 bases are a match to TRBD2. The germline gives CDR1 MRHNA, CDR2 SNTAGT. The CDR3 has 15 residues. V lost 4 bases to trimming and J lost 1 base; unmatched junction nucleotides: 4. The CDR3 DNA follows: TGTGCCAGCAGTGCTCTAGCGGTTTCCTACAATGAGCAGTTCTTC. This translates into CASSALAVSYNEQFF.

This sequence joins TRBV7-2 and TRBJ1-5; weak D call: TRBD1 (6 bases). CDR1 is SGHTA and CDR2 is FQGNSA in the germline V gene. The CDR3 is made up of 13 amino acids. Trimming stripped 5 bases from V and 6 bases from J, with 11 bases between. This chain's CDR3 is CASSPDRFQPQHF. In DNA form, the CDR3 reads TGTGCCAGCAGCCCCGACAGGTTTCAGCCCCAGCATTTT.

This CDR3 is CASSENRTSGYEQYF. The CDR3 DNA reads as TGTGCCAGCAGTGAGAATAGGACTAGCGGATACGAGCAGTACTTC. V is TRBV25-1 and J is TRBJ2-7; 10 nucleotides align to TRBD2. This CDR3 has 15 residues. V trimming: 3 bases; J trimming: 4 bases; junction bases outside the gene matches: 6. CDR1 MGHDK and CDR2 SYGVNS come from the germline V gene.

This sequence joins TRBV2 and TRBJ2-5; D unresolved. The CDR3 length is 11 residues. CDR1 and CDR2 from the germline V gene are SNHLY and FYNNEI. V was clipped by 5 bases and J by 4 bases, with 5 bases between them. The CDR3 bases are TGTGCCAGCAGTCTTCGAGAGACCCAGTACTTC. Translating gives CASSLRETQYF.

The CDR3 DNA reads TGTGCCAGTAGTAGGAGGACCGGGGGGAACGAGCAGTACTTC. This codes for CASSRRTGGNEQYF. The V gene is TRBV19, the J gene TRBJ2-7; the match to TRBD2 covers 7 bases. The junction had 8 bases not matched to a gene; V was cut back by 4 bases and J by 5 bases. CDR1 and CDR2 from the germline V gene are LNHDA and SQIVND (reference sequence). The CDR3 is 14 amino acids.

The chain couples TRBV6-4 to TRBJ2-3; D gene ambiguous. Trimming took off 0 bases at V and 6 bases at J, with 7 bases between the two ends. CDR1 is MRHNA, CDR2 SNTAGT, per germline. The CDR3 loop spans 13 amino acids. CDR3: CASSDSTRDTQYF. The DNA for the CDR3 is TGTGCCAGCAGTGACTCGACGCGGGATACGCAGTATTTT.